The rows below give T cell receptor beta chains drawn from one sample of a study of cytomegalovirus exposure and HLA in healthy donors. Using immunoSEQ multiplex PCR, the repertoire was profiled, and TCRdb retains in-frame clones only, with some absent. The sample yields around 190,000 clones, roughly 81% seen once. Sequenced material: PBMCs. The receptors were sampled from a woman in her thirties in good health and CMV-seronegative. Each CDR3 is given with its conserved first and last residue. The D gene is left open where the match is weak. For some rows the clone size is stated as once, few or many, or as a class when expanded; others skip it.

d_gene: TRBD2
j_gene: TRBJ2-7
abundance: once
v_gene: TRBV6-5
CDR3aa: CASSWTSGRSAEQYF
CDR3nt: TGTGCCAGCAGTTGGACTAGCGGGAGATCAGCCGAGCAGTACTTC

d_gene: TRBD1
j_gene: TRBJ1-5
abundance: NA
v_gene: TRBV19
CDR3aa: CASLKGTGEFHSNQPQHF
CDR3nt: TGTGCCAGCCTTAAGGGGACAGGGGAGTTCCATAGCAATCAGCCCCAGCATTTT

d_gene: TRBD1
j_gene: TRBJ1-2
abundance: NA
v_gene: TRBV11-2
CDR3aa: CASSPGQGYGYTF
CDR3nt: TGTGCCAGCAGCCCGGGACAGGGCTATGGCTACACCTTC

d_gene: TRBD1
j_gene: TRBJ1-2
abundance: NA
v_gene: TRBV7-9
CDR3aa: CASSRSTGGAGYGYTF
CDR3nt: TGTGCCAGCAGCCGTTCGACAGGGGGCGCGGGCTATGGCTACACCTTC

d_gene: NA
j_gene: TRBJ2-1
abundance: NA
v_gene: TRBV7-5
CDR3aa: CVRSLPNPPTRYNEQFF
CDR3nt: TGTGTCAGAAGCTTACCGAACCCCCCGACTAGGTACAATGAGCAGTTCTTC

d_gene: NA
j_gene: TRBJ1-2
abundance: NA
v_gene: TRBV5-1
CDR3aa: CASSSGQPYGYTF
CDR3nt: TGCGCCAGCAGCTCTGGACAGCCCTATGGCTACACCTTC

d_gene: TRBD1
j_gene: TRBJ2-7
abundance: NA
v_gene: TRBV11-2
CDR3aa: CASSLEGGTYEQYF
CDR3nt: TGTGCCAGCAGCTTAGAAGGGGGCACCTACGAGCAGTACTTC

d_gene: TRBD1
j_gene: TRBJ1-4
abundance: NA
v_gene: TRBV11-2
CDR3aa: CASSPGQGEKLFF
CDR3nt: TGTGCCAGCAGCCCCGGACAGGGGGAAAAACTGTTTTTT

d_gene: TRBD2
j_gene: TRBJ2-2
abundance: NA
v_gene: TRBV7-2
CDR3aa: CASSLPPGGTGELFF
CDR3nt: TGTGCCAGCAGCTTACCCCCGGGAGGAACCGGGGAGCTGTTTTTT

d_gene: TRBD1
j_gene: TRBJ1-4
abundance: NA
v_gene: TRBV11-2
CDR3aa: CASSPTDRGRMNEKLFF
CDR3nt: TGTGCCAGCAGCCCTACGGACAGGGGGCGCATGAATGAAAAACTGTTTTTT

d_gene: TRBD1
j_gene: TRBJ1-1
abundance: NA
v_gene: TRBV30
CDR3aa: CAWRGTTGGNTEAFF
CDR3nt: TGTGCCTGGAGAGGTACGACAGGGGGGAACACTGAAGCTTTCTTT

d_gene: TRBD2
j_gene: TRBJ2-5
abundance: NA
v_gene: TRBV7-2
CDR3aa: CASSLVAGALETQYF
CDR3nt: TGTGCCAGCAGCTTAGTAGCGGGGGCGTTAGAGACCCAGTACTTC

d_gene: TRBD1
j_gene: TRBJ2-1
abundance: NA
v_gene: TRBV4-1
CDR3aa: CASSPRTGDEQFF
CDR3nt: TGCGCCAGCAGCCCCCGGACAGGGGATGAGCAGTTCTTC

d_gene: TRBD1
j_gene: TRBJ1-5
abundance: NA
v_gene: TRBV28
CDR3aa: CASTSTGPPDQPQHF
CDR3nt: TGTGCCAGCACCTCGACAGGGCCTCCCGATCAGCCCCAGCATTTT

d_gene: NA
j_gene: TRBJ1-2
abundance: NA
v_gene: TRBV6-1
CDR3aa: CASSPQSPYGYTF
CDR3nt: TGTGCCAGCAGCCCACAGTCCCCCTATGGCTACACCTTC

d_gene: TRBD1
j_gene: TRBJ2-7
abundance: NA
v_gene: TRBV7-9
CDR3aa: CASSYGQGTAYEQYF
CDR3nt: TGTGCCAGCAGTTATGGACAGGGGACGGCCTACGAGCAGTACTTC

d_gene: TRBD2
j_gene: TRBJ2-6
abundance: NA
v_gene: TRBV5-1
CDR3aa: CASSLAGGAGANVLTF
CDR3nt: TGCGCCAGCAGCTTGGCCGGGGGGGCTGGGGCCAACGTCCTGACTTTC

d_gene: NA
j_gene: TRBJ1-1
abundance: NA
v_gene: TRBV9
CDR3aa: CASSVAGFSTEAFF
CDR3nt: TGTGCCAGCAGCGTAGCAGGGTTCAGCACTGAAGCTTTCTTT

d_gene: NA
j_gene: TRBJ2-7
abundance: few
v_gene: TRBV5-6
CDR3aa: CASSRVRVYEQYF
CDR3nt: TGTGCCAGCAGTCGTGTCAGGGTCTACGAGCAGTACTTC

d_gene: TRBD1
j_gene: TRBJ1-1
abundance: NA
v_gene: TRBV2
CDR3aa: CANSRGRNTEAFF
CDR3nt: TGTGCCAACTCCAGGGGGCGGAACACTGAAGCTTTCTTT

d_gene: NA
j_gene: TRBJ2-7
abundance: NA
v_gene: TRBV6-6
CDR3aa: CASSSQALYEQYF
CDR3nt: TGTGCCAGCAGTTCTCAGGCCCTCTACGAGCAGTACTTC

d_gene: NA
j_gene: TRBJ1-4
abundance: NA
v_gene: TRBV14
CDR3aa: CASSQTNYGTPRFNEKLFF
CDR3nt: TGTGCCAGCAGTCAAACGAATTACGGGACACCAAGATTTAATGAAAAACTGTTTTTT

d_gene: NA
j_gene: TRBJ2-1
abundance: NA
v_gene: TRBV6-5
CDR3aa: CASSHRGLEQFF
CDR3nt: TGTGCCAGCAGCCACAGGGGACTCGAGCAGTTCTTC

d_gene: NA
j_gene: TRBJ1-1
abundance: NA
v_gene: TRBV5-4
CDR3aa: CASSLGGAGTEAFF
CDR3nt: TGTGCCAGCAGCTTGGGGGGCGCCGGGACTGAAGCTTTCTTT

d_gene: TRBD2
j_gene: TRBJ2-5
abundance: NA
v_gene: TRBV30
CDR3aa: CAWRGRVGETQYF
CDR3nt: TGTGCCTGGAGGGGGAGGGTCGGAGAGACCCAGTACTTC

d_gene: NA
j_gene: TRBJ2-7
abundance: NA
v_gene: TRBV6-5
CDR3aa: CASSYSVQGDREYF
CDR3nt: TGTGCCAGCAGTTACTCGGTACAGGGCGATAGAGAGTACTTC

d_gene: NA
j_gene: TRBJ2-7
abundance: NA
v_gene: TRBV19
CDR3aa: CASSRGTILLWEQYF
CDR3nt: TGTGCCAGTAGTCGCGGGACCATCCTTTTATGGGAGCAGTACTTC

d_gene: NA
j_gene: TRBJ2-3
abundance: once
v_gene: TRBV2
CDR3aa: CASSPSTSFTDTQYF
CDR3nt: TGTGCCAGCAGTCCCTCGACTAGTTTCACAGATACGCAGTATTTT

d_gene: TRBD2
j_gene: TRBJ2-3
abundance: NA
v_gene: TRBV14
CDR3aa: CASSQERLAGYSTDTQYF
CDR3nt: TGTGCCAGCAGCCAAGAACGCCTAGCGGGTTATAGCACAGATACGCAGTATTTT

d_gene: NA
j_gene: TRBJ2-1
abundance: NA
v_gene: TRBV11-3
CDR3aa: CASSLGRGLSSYNEQFF
CDR3nt: TGTGCCAGCAGCTTAGGGAGGGGCCTAAGCTCCTACAATGAGCAGTTCTTC

d_gene: NA
j_gene: TRBJ2-5
abundance: NA
v_gene: TRBV9
CDR3aa: CASSVSPVAETQYF
CDR3nt: TGTGCCAGCAGCGTGAGCCCGGTTGCAGAGACCCAGTACTTC

d_gene: TRBD1
j_gene: TRBJ1-2
abundance: NA
v_gene: TRBV30
CDR3aa: CAWSVRGTAYGYTF
CDR3nt: TGTGCCTGGAGTGTACGAGGGACAGCCTATGGCTACACCTTC

d_gene: TRBD1
j_gene: TRBJ2-5
abundance: NA
v_gene: TRBV28
CDR3aa: CASSSSGTVIKETQYF
CDR3nt: TGTGCCAGCAGTTCCTCCGGGACAGTTATTAAAGAGACCCAGTACTTC

d_gene: TRBD2
j_gene: TRBJ2-1
abundance: NA
v_gene: TRBV7-9
CDR3aa: CASSWASGPFGDNEQFF
CDR3nt: TGTGCCAGCAGCTGGGCTAGCGGGCCCTTCGGGGACAATGAGCAGTTCTTC

d_gene: TRBD1
j_gene: TRBJ2-3
abundance: NA
v_gene: TRBV10-1
CDR3aa: CASSEGTGRLADTQYF
CDR3nt: TGCGCCAGCAGTGAAGGGACAGGGCGGCTTGCAGATACGCAGTATTTT

d_gene: NA
j_gene: TRBJ2-7
abundance: NA
v_gene: TRBV6-6
CDR3aa: CASSSGGYEQYF
CDR3nt: TGTGCCAGCAGTTCCGGGGGTTACGAGCAGTACTTC

d_gene: NA
j_gene: TRBJ1-5
abundance: NA
v_gene: TRBV28
CDR3aa: CASIEGPRGNQPQHF
CDR3nt: TGTGCCAGCATCGAGGGCCCGAGGGGCAATCAGCCCCAGCATTTT

d_gene: NA
j_gene: TRBJ2-3
abundance: once
v_gene: TRBV7-6
CDR3aa: CASSMSGYTDTQYF
CDR3nt: TGTGCCAGCAGTATGAGCGGATACACAGATACGCAGTATTTT

d_gene: NA
j_gene: TRBJ1-5
abundance: few
v_gene: TRBV7-9
CDR3aa: CASSQDTHQPQHF
CDR3nt: TGTGCCAGCAGCCAGGACACGCATCAGCCCCAGCATTTT

d_gene: TRBD1
j_gene: TRBJ1-2
abundance: NA
v_gene: TRBV10-3
CDR3aa: CAIGDRVGGYTF
CDR3nt: TGTGCCATCGGGGACAGGGTTGGAGGCTACACCTTC

d_gene: NA
j_gene: TRBJ2-3
abundance: NA
v_gene: TRBV21-1
CDR3aa: CASSKKTGGTDTQYF
CDR3nt: TGTGCCAGCAGCAAAAAAACAGGGGGTACAGATACGCAGTATTTT

d_gene: NA
j_gene: TRBJ1-4
abundance: NA
v_gene: TRBV9
CDR3aa: CASSPQGKGKLFF
CDR3nt: TGTGCCAGCAGCCCGCAGGGGAAGGGAAAACTGTTTTTT

d_gene: NA
j_gene: TRBJ1-1
abundance: few
v_gene: TRBV10-1
CDR3aa: CASRKDRANTEAFF
CDR3nt: TGCGCCAGCAGAAAGGACAGAGCCAACACTGAAGCTTTCTTT

d_gene: TRBD2
j_gene: TRBJ2-5
abundance: few
v_gene: TRBV7-3
CDR3aa: CASSIGGSGGQETQYF
CDR3nt: TGTGCCAGCAGCATAGGTGGGAGCGGGGGACAAGAGACCCAGTACTTC

d_gene: NA
j_gene: TRBJ2-4
abundance: NA
v_gene: TRBV7-6
CDR3aa: CASSLGGGVGFNIQYF
CDR3nt: TGTGCCAGCAGCTTAGGAGGCGGGGTTGGATTTAACATTCAGTACTTC

d_gene: NA
j_gene: TRBJ2-7
abundance: NA
v_gene: TRBV5-1
CDR3aa: CASSAGSRDEQYF
CDR3nt: TGCGCCAGCAGCGCGGGGTCCAGGGACGAGCAGTACTTC

d_gene: TRBD1
j_gene: TRBJ2-2
abundance: NA
v_gene: TRBV30
CDR3aa: CAWSPRDRDTGELFF
CDR3nt: TGTGCCTGGAGTCCCCGGGACAGGGACACCGGGGAGCTGTTTTTT

d_gene: TRBD1
j_gene: TRBJ1-1
abundance: NA
v_gene: TRBV6-5
CDR3aa: CASSYNRGHTEAFF
CDR3nt: TGTGCCAGCAGTTACAACAGGGGGCATACTGAAGCTTTCTTT

d_gene: TRBD1
j_gene: TRBJ2-7
abundance: NA
v_gene: TRBV27
CDR3aa: CASSSVGQGPSYEQYF
CDR3nt: TGTGCCAGCAGTTCCGTGGGACAGGGACCCTCCTACGAGCAGTACTTC

d_gene: TRBD1
j_gene: TRBJ2-1
abundance: NA
v_gene: TRBV6-4
CDR3aa: CASGQGASYGQFF
CDR3nt: TGTGCCAGCGGGCAGGGGGCAAGCTATGGGCAGTTCTTC

d_gene: NA
j_gene: TRBJ1-5
abundance: NA
v_gene: TRBV27
CDR3aa: CASSYNRVSNQPQHF
CDR3nt: TGTGCCAGCAGCTACAACAGGGTTAGCAATCAGCCCCAGCATTTT

d_gene: TRBD1
j_gene: TRBJ1-2
abundance: few
v_gene: TRBV30
CDR3aa: CAWIVGTGGHGYTF
CDR3nt: TGTGCCTGGATAGTCGGGACAGGGGGTCATGGCTACACCTTC